This T cell receptor (beta chain) is drawn from a study of T cells in Graves' hyperthyroidism and ophthalmopathy. Regarding the study as a whole: Blood also held most thyroid clonotypes expanded beyond 0.001. Ophthalmopathy stood apart from stable hyperthyroidism in a 13 V-J model.

V shed 6 bases, J shed 4 bases, and the junction held 8 bases outside the gene matches. The CDR3 runs 14 residues. In this sample, this clonotype turned up many times. Antigen unknown. TCR beta CDR3 region amplification was performed from RNA transcripts. The TCR CDR3 first-round RT-PCR relied on the HTBI primer set. TCRdb recomputed calls from the multiplex PCR reads with MiXCR, one row per CDR3 protein. The sample yields 350,000 to 400,000 distinct CDR3 sequences, under 20% seen once. Sequences were obtained from blood. The J gene is TRBJ1-2, the V gene TRBV12-3 or TRBV12-4, with TRBD1 identical over 7 bases. The sequence was obtained from a woman between 18 and 29 years old with Graves' hyperthyroidism. CDR3 DNA: TGTGCCAGCAGCCCCGGGACAGCGGTCTATGGCTACACCTTC. Residues: CASSPGTAVYGYTF.